The table lists the clone carrying this TCR beta chain with a few counts. The data derive from a study of T cells after yellow fever vaccination. Study overall: The fractions with low cell numbers were processed using SMART-Seq v4 Ultra Low Input.

The ends were cut back, 0 bases at V and 5 bases at J, with 10 bases in the middle. This CDR3 is 14 amino acids long. Germline V gene lookup returns CDR1 KGHSH and CDR2 LQKENI. One entry per CDR3 protein results from TCRdb running MiXCR on the 5' RACE reads. Here the sample spans about 240,000 distinct CDR3 sequences, about 7% being singletons. The chain has TRBV18 and TRBJ2-5, with D unclear. This sequence was found in a young man who received the YFV17D yellow fever vaccine. This sample comprised CD4+ T cells sorted from PBMCs, obtained 15 days after the yellow fever booster vaccination. The CDR3 sequence is CASSPPSMTETQYF. The DNA for the CDR3 is TGTGCCAGCTCACCACCCTCGATGACGGAGACCCAGTACTTC.